This paragraph reports one T cell receptor beta chain. Its antigen is still unknown. The data are from a study of cytomegalovirus exposure and HLA in healthy donors. The PCR ran on 60 Vbeta and 13 Jbeta primers. The repertoire was sequenced with immunoSEQ multiplex PCR; TCRdb's copy has only in-frame clones and lacks some. This table lists about 58,000 clones. Trimming at V came to 3 bases and at J to 1 base, leaving 5 bases not matched to a gene. Germline V gene lookup returns CDR1 SEHNR and CDR2 FQNEAQ (reference sequence). The CDR3 contains 16 residues. Study-wide points: A prior analysis recorded that most TCR beta V segments were productive about 87% or about 30% of the time.

Sequences were obtained from PBMCs. The chain uses TRBV7-9 and TRBJ2-2; 7 bases align to TRBD1. The receptor was isolated from a male donor in good health and CMV-seronegative. The CDR3 nucleotides are TGTGCCAGCAGCTTTGGGACAGAAATGAACACCGGGGAGCTGTTTTTT. It encodes CASSFGTEMNTGELFF. The full variable domain, rest sourced from reference TRBV7-9 and TRBJ2-2, is DTGVSQNPRHKITKRGQNVTFRCDPISEHNRLYWYRQTLGQGPEFLTYFQNEAQLEKSRLLSDRFSAERPKGSFSTLEIQRTEQGDSAMYLCASSFGTEMNTGELFFGEGSRLTVL.